Listed below are T cell receptor beta chains from one sample, sequenced in a study of OX40 agonist ivuxolimab in advanced cancers. Libraries were prepared by immunoSEQ multiplex PCR; TCRdb keeps only in-frame clonotypes and omits some of them. The data contain around 80,000 clones, 86% of them singletons. Source: CD4+ or CD8+ T cells sorted from blood, taken in a trial of the OX40 agonist ivuxolimab. These receptors were obtained from an adult with an advanced solid tumor such as melanoma, head and neck, liver or kidney cancer. Each CDR3 is given with its conserved first and last residue. D genes are given only for firm matches. Some rows have no size entry. The others give once, few or many, or a class for an expanded clone.

v_gene	d_gene	j_gene	abundance	CDR3nt	CDR3aa
TRBV2	.	TRBJ1-5	.	TGTGCCAGCAGAGCCCAGGGAGGCAGCAATCAGCCCCAGCATTTT	CASRAQGGSNQPQHF
TRBV9	.	TRBJ1-2	.	TGTGCCAGCAGCGTTACCCAGGGATCTAACTATGGCTACACCTTC	CASSVTQGSNYGYTF
TRBV7-2	.	TRBJ2-5	.	TGTGCCAGCAGCTTAGCGGGCCTTTGGGCAGGGGCGGAGACCCAGTACTTC	CASSLAGLWAGAETQYF
TRBV6-6	.	TRBJ2-1	once	TGTGCCAGCAGTTACTCGTTAGGGCCCAATGAGCAGTTCTTC	CASSYSLGPNEQFF
TRBV12-1	.	TRBJ1-1	.	TGTGCCAGCAGCCTTTGGCCCTCGGGGCTCACTGAAGCTTTCTTT	CASSLWPSGLTEAFF
TRBV6-5	.	TRBJ1-4	.	TGTGCCAGCAGTTACTCGTGGGGGCTCGAGGAAAAACTGTTTTTT	CASSYSWGLEEKLFF
TRBV7-2	.	TRBJ1-3	.	TGTGCCAGCAGCTTAGCGGCAGGGGTCGGAAACACCATATATTTT	CASSLAAGVGNTIYF
TRBV29-1	.	TRBJ2-5	.	TGCAGCGTTGTGGCTCGGGGGAGGCCCAGTAAAGAGACCCAGTACTTC	CSVVARGRPSKETQYF
TRBV6-5	.	TRBJ2-7	.	TGTGCCAGCAGTCTAGCCACAATTGGGACCGAGCAGTACTTC	CASSLATIGTEQYF
TRBV19	.	TRBJ1-4	.	TGTGCCAGTAGCCTGGGGGCCTGGAAGGGGGAAAAACTGTTTTTT	CASSLGAWKGEKLFF
TRBV7-2	.	TRBJ2-5	.	TGTGCCAGCAGCCCCAGGACAGCCGTCCAAGAGACCCAGTACTTC	CASSPRTAVQETQYF
TRBV7-9	TRBD1	TRBJ2-5	.	TGTGCCAGCAGCTTCGGACAGGGGGCGATGGAGACCCAGTACTTC	CASSFGQGAMETQYF
TRBV10-3	.	TRBJ1-1	.	TGTGCCATCAGTGGGGGCTTGAACACTGAAGCTTTCTTT	CAISGGLNTEAFF
TRBV9	TRBD2	TRBJ2-7	.	TGTGCCAGCAGCGCCTCGCGGGGGATCTCCTACGAGCAGTACTTC	CASSASRGISYEQYF
TRBV5-6	.	TRBJ2-7	.	TGTGCCAGCAGCCACGCCGGACAGCGCGAGCAGTACTTC	CASSHAGQREQYF
TRBV6-1	.	TRBJ1-5	.	TGTGCCAGCATAGCGCAGTATAGCAATCAGCCCCAGCATTTT	CASIAQYSNQPQHF
TRBV5-1	.	TRBJ2-3	once	TGCGCCAGCAGCTTTGGACAGAACACAGATACGCAGTATTTT	CASSFGQNTDTQYF
TRBV27	TRBD1	TRBJ2-4	.	TGTGCCAGCAGTTTATCGGCGACAGGGGCGGGAAACATTCAGTACTTC	CASSLSATGAGNIQYF
TRBV5-1	.	TRBJ1-1	once	TGCGCCAGCAGCCCAGACGAGGGGCTCGGGGGGACTGAAGCTTTCTTT	CASSPDEGLGGTEAFF
TRBV19	.	TRBJ1-5	.	TGTGCCAGTAGTATTCTAGCAGGGGTGGGGAATCAGCCCCAGCATTTT	CASSILAGVGNQPQHF
TRBV18	TRBD1	TRBJ1-1	.	TGTGCCAGCGGACAGGGAATGAACACTGAAGCTTTCTTT	CASGQGMNTEAFF
TRBV27	.	TRBJ1-2	.	TGTGCCAGCAGTTTAATGGGGGGAAAGTATGGCTACACCTTC	CASSLMGGKYGYTF
TRBV7-8	.	TRBJ2-3	.	TGTGCCAGCTTTAGGAAGCGGGCCTCAGATACGCAGTATTTT	CASFRKRASDTQYF
TRBV7-8	.	TRBJ2-7	.	TGTGCCAGCAGCTTAGGTAGACAGTACGAGCAGTACTTC	CASSLGRQYEQYF
TRBV6-1	TRBD1	TRBJ2-7	few	TGTGCCAGCAGTGAACTGGTGGACAGGGCCGACGAGCAGTACTTC	CASSELVDRADEQYF
TRBV11-3	TRBD1	TRBJ1-1	few	TGTGCCAGCAGCGAAAATGACCGGGACAGGAACACTGAAGCTTTCTTT	CASSENDRDRNTEAFF